These 19 T cell receptor beta chains were all obtained from the same sample, sequenced in a study of blood T cells in healthy people across ages. The second PCR ran roughly 6 to 11 cycles with a sample-barcoded 5' primer and J-beta primers. From the 5' RACE reads, TCRdb called clonotypes with MiXCR, one entry per CDR3 protein. In the table there are some 900,000 distinct CDR3 sequences, roughly 26% of which are singletons. Sequencing was done on a sample of blood. The origin of the receptors is a woman older than 75 in good health.

This clonotype was observed at least ten times. The rearrangement uses TRBV20-1 and TRBJ2-5; a weak D match, TRBD1 (6 bases). The CDR3 sequence is 18 residues long. The V end was cut by 5 bases, the J end by 4 bases, with 29 bases between. Per germline, CDR1 DFQATT and CDR2 SNEGSKA (reference sequence). In DNA, the CDR3 is TGCAGTGCTGGAATCCTACAACCAAGGGACACAGAATCAGAGACCCAGTACTTC. Translating gives CSAGILQPRDTESETQYF.

At least ten counts were recorded for this clonotype. The chain is built from TRBV7-2 and TRBJ2-1, with TRBD2 matching 8 bases. Germline V CDR1 and CDR2: SGHTA, FQGNSA. The CDR3 is 15 amino acids. After removal of 1 base from V and 5 bases from J, the junction contained 4 bases not matched to a gene. For the CDR3, the DNA is TGTGCCAGCAGCTTAGGAGCGGGAGCTCACAATGAGCAGTTCTTC. It specifies CASSLGAGAHNEQFF.

Note on this clonotype: This could be a read error, since a much larger clone is one nucleotide away. This rearrangement joins TRBV29-1 to TRBJ2-3; TRBD2 might be the D (6 bases). Germline lookup yields CDR1 SQVTM and CDR2 ANQGSEA. The CDR3 runs to 16 residues. CDR3 sequence: CSVDKRIAASTDTRYF. The CDR3 DNA follows: TGCAGCGTTGATAAGAGAATAGCGGCGAGCACAGATACGCGGTATTTT.

In its sample, this clonotype was seen many times. V usage is TRBV10-3 and J usage is TRBJ2-3, with D possibly matching TRBD2 (5 bases). Germline V gene data show CDR1 as ENHRY and CDR2 as SYGVKD. Trimming took 6 bases from V and 0 from J, leaving 19 bases between them. The CDR3 covers 17 residues. The CDR3 reads CAIRDLARGHSTDTQYF. The CDR3 nucleotides read TGTGCCATCAGGGACCTAGCACGGGGTCATAGCACAGATACGCAGTATTTT.

Regarding this clonotype: Possible read error: a much larger clone is one base away. This chain links TRBV4-2 with TRBJ2-3; either TRBD1 or TRBD2 may fit D (7 bases each). Looked up from germline, CDR1 is LGHNA and CDR2 is YNFKEQ. V lost 7 bases to trimming and J lost 2 bases, with 16 bases between them. The CDR3 spans 15 residues. CDR3 nucleotide sequence: TGTGCCAGCAACCAGGGGGGGCACAACACAGATACGCAGTATTTT. Protein sequence: CASNQGGHNTDTQYF.

This clonotype was found a few times. This chain joins TRBV6-5 and TRBJ2-2; TRBD1 matches at 9 bases. Germline loops: CDR1 MNHEY, CDR2 SVGAGI. CDR3 length equals 14 residues. Germline trimming cut 5 bases from V and 12 bases from J; bases unmatched to any gene: 10. CDR3 residues: CASSTTGQGRKLFF. CDR3 sequence (DNA): TGTGCCAGCAGTACCACCGGACAGGGGAGGAAGCTGTTTTTT.

This clonotype came up many times. The CDR3 protein is CASKKTGGQETQYF. The CDR3 nucleotides are TGTGCCAGCAAGAAGACAGGGGGCCAAGAGACCCAGTACTTC. The chain couples TRBV7-2 to TRBJ2-5; 9 bases align to TRBD1. Germline V gene sequence: CDR1 SGHTA, CDR2 FQGNSA. J was trimmed by 1 base and V by 7 bases; bases with no gene match: 4. This CDR3 is built from 14 residues.

With regard to this clonotype: This may be a read error: a much more frequent sequence differs by one nucleotide. The V gene is TRBV30, the J gene TRBJ2-1; 8 bases are a match to TRBD1. The CDR3 covers 15 residues. V dropped 3 bases and J dropped 2; count of bases not matched to a gene: 6. Per the germline V gene, CDR1 is GTSNPN and CDR2 is SVGIG (reference sequence). In DNA form, the CDR3 reads TGTGCCTGGAGCCTGACAGGGGATCCCTACAATGAGCAGTTCTTC. Translation: CAWSLTGDPYNEQFF.

This clonotype was seen more than once but under ten times. This chain connects TRBV11-2 to TRBJ1-2; D gene ambiguous. Germline CDR1 and CDR2: SGHAT and FQNNGV. The length of the CDR3 is 11 residues. V was cut by 2 bases and J by 7 bases, with 5 bases left in between. CDR3 nucleotides: TGTGCCAGCAGCTTACGGTTTGGCTACACCTTC. Translating it yields CASSLRFGYTF.

The chain links TRBV6-5 to TRBJ2-4; 8 nucleotides align to TRBD1. Judging by the DNA end, TRBJ2-7 fits better; the J call may be wrong. The CDR3 sequence is 12 residues long. Looked up from germline, CDR1 is MNHEY and CDR2 is SVGAGI. In nucleotides, the CDR3 is TGTCCACGCAGGGGGCGCCCCTACGAGCAGTACTTC. Its translation: CPRRGRPYEQYF.

This clonotype showed up just a few times. A clone one base away is much larger, so this may be a read error. This chain connects TRBV20-1 to TRBJ2-7; tentatively, D is TRBD1 or TRBD2 (5 bases each). This CDR3 contains 13 residues. The germline V gene encodes CDR1 DFQATT and CDR2 SNEGSKA (reference sequence). Trimming stripped 5 bases from V and 7 bases from J, with 18 bases between. As DNA, the CDR3 is TGCAGTGCTGCGAGACCGGGGACCAATGAGCAGTACTTC. Its protein product is CSAARPGTNEQYF.

In this sample, this clonotype turned up once. The V and J genes are TRBV20-1 and TRBJ2-7; tentative D call: TRBD1 (6 bases). Germline V lookup: CDR1 DFQATT, CDR2 SNEGSKA (reference sequence). The CDR3 spans 16 residues. V was shortened by 0 bases and J by 0 bases, with 15 bases between the two germline ends. CDR3 DNA: TGCAGTGCTAGAGATCTAGTCGGGACAAACTCCTACGAGCAGTACTTC. Translated: CSARDLVGTNSYEQYF.

This clonotype has a count of ten or more. The genes are TRBV4-3 and TRBJ2-4, with D unclear. The V end was cut by 4 bases, the J end by 0 bases, with 19 bases between. The CDR3 is 18 amino acids. The germline CDR1 and CDR2 sequences are LGHNA and YSLEER. In nucleotides, the CDR3 is TGCGCCAGCAGCCCTTCCCGGGTATCTGACCTAGCCAAAAACATTCAGTACTTC. Translated: CASSPSRVSDLAKNIQYF.

Notes on this clonotype: Germline is not matched at one junction end, which may reflect a read error. This rearrangement joins TRBV12-3 or TRBV12-4 to TRBJ2-3; perhaps TRBD2 as D (5 bases). This CDR3 spans 15 amino acids. The CDR3 sequence: CASSSRRVGADAQYF. The CDR3 DNA reads as TGTGCCAGCAGTTCAAGGCGGGTAGGCGCAGATGCGCAGTATTTT.

This clonotype appeared many times. The chain combines TRBV7-9 with TRBJ2-5, with 7 bases that match TRBD2. The CDR3 sequence is 17 residues long. The V gene end was trimmed by 1 base and the J gene end by 3 bases; junction bases not matched to a gene: 11. In germline, CDR1 is SEHNR, CDR2 FQNEAQ (reference sequence). The DNA of the CDR3 is TGTGCCAGCAGCTTAGGGGGCTTCGGGGGGAGAGAAGAGACCCAGTACTTC. The encoded protein is CASSLGGFGGREETQYF.

There are a few counts of this clonotype. The rearrangement joins TRBV27 to TRBJ1-6; D unresolved. The V and J ends lost 2 bases and 5 bases respectively, with 13 bases between them. The CDR3 is 16 residues long. Germline loops: CDR1 MNHEY, CDR2 SMNVEV (reference sequence). Here the CDR3 DNA reads TGTGCCAGCAGTTTAAGGTCCGGACTCCATAATTCACCCCTCCACTTT. Translated: CASSLRSGLHNSPLHF.

Concerning this clonotype itself: At one end the junction does not follow the germline gene, possibly because of a read error. This chain connects TRBV4-3 to TRBJ2-3, with a weak D call TRBD1 (5 bases). This CDR3 has 15 amino acids. The germline CDR1 and CDR2 sequences are LGHNA and YSLEER. CDR3 nucleotide sequence: TGCGTCAGCAGCCAATTGACAGTAGGGCCAGATACGCAGTATTTT. This translates into CVSSQLTVGPDTQYF.

This clonotype was observed a few times. V gene TRBV7-2 combines with J gene TRBJ2-2, with D perhaps assigned TRBD1 or TRBD2 (5 bases each). V lost 7 bases, J lost 0 bases, and 12 bases lay in between. In germline, CDR1 is SGHTA, CDR2 FQGNSA. This CDR3 is built from 15 residues. Written as DNA, the CDR3 is TGTGCCAGCATCCCCCGGGGCGCGAACACCGGGGAGCTGTTTTTT. Translating gives CASIPRGANTGELFF.

The rearrangement links TRBV4-1 to TRBJ2-6; TRBD2 matches at 12 bases. The CDR3 is made up of 19 amino acids. Trimming took 4 bases from V and 4 from J; bases not matched to a gene: 11. Looked up from germline, CDR1 is MGHRA and CDR2 is YSYEKL. The CDR3 spells CASSRASGGALSGANVLTF. In nucleotides, the CDR3 is TGCGCCAGCAGCCGAGCTAGCGGGGGGGCCTTATCGGGGGCCAACGTCCTGACTTTC.